These T cell receptor delta chains were read from a single sample in a study of human gamma delta and Vdelta1 T cells. These receptors have no identified antigens. TCRdb used CATT to re-call clones from the PCR reads. The sample includes about 14,000 delta-chain clones, about half of them seen just once. The sample consisted of Vdelta1 gamma-delta T cells from blood grown in culture (DOT cells). These receptors all stem from a human donor in good health. Each CDR3 is given with its conserved first and last residue. D genes are given only for firm matches. Clone size is shown for a subset of rows, as once, few, many or a class of expanded clone.

v_call	clone_size	d_call	j_call	cdr3_nt	cdr3_aa
TRDV1	few	TRDD3	TRDJ1	TGTGCTCTTGGGGATGCTACATCCGGGGGATACTCGTACACCGATAAACTCATCTTT	CALGDATSGGYSYTDKLIF
TRDV1	-	-	TRDJ1	TGTGCTCTTGGGTACACCGATAAACTCATCTTT	CALGYTDKLIF
TRDV1	-	-	TRDJ1	TGTGCTCTTGGGGATACGGCCCTAGAGGCCGATAAACTCATCTTT	CALGDTALEADKLIF
TRDV1	-	TRDD3	TRDJ1	TGTGCTCTTGGTGATAAAGGGACTCAAAGTACTGGGGGATACGAAGCCGATAAACTCATCTTT	CALGDKGTQSTGGYEADKLIF
TRDV2	-	-	TRDJ3	TGTGCCTGTGATAGATACGCTGCTTGCTGGGACACCCGACAGATGTTTTTC	CACDRYAACWDTRQMFF
TRDV1	few	-	TRDJ1	TGTGCTCTTGGGGGGAGGCCTTCCTCCCTCTGGGGGGGGGACATGTACACCGATAAACTCATCTTT	CALGGRPSSLWGGDMYTDKLIF
TRDV1	-	TRDD3	TRDJ1	TGTGCTCTTGGGGAACTAAGGGGCCCGGGCTTGGTGGGGGATACGGGCTCCGATAAACTCATCTTT	CALGELRGPGLVGDTGSDKLIF
TRDV1	-	-	TRDJ1	TGTGCTCTTGGGCGAACTTCCGCCGACGGCACCGATAAACTCATCTTT	CALGRTSADGTDKLIF
TRDV1	few	TRDD3	TRDJ1	TGTGCTCTTGGGGAAAGTTCCTCCGGGGGATACGCATCTTCCGATAAACTCATCTTT	CALGESSSGGYASSDKLIF
TRDV1	medium-sized	-	TRDJ1	TGTGCTCTTGGGGAACGTGGCTACTTTACTGGGATGAGGACCGATAAACTCATCTTT	CALGERGYFTGMRTDKLIF
TRDV1	-	-	TRDJ1	TGTGCTCTTGGGGAACCTTCCTACTTCATGGAAGGTGGGGGACCCCCCACCGATAAACTCATCTTT	CALGEPSYFMEGGGPPTDKLIF
TRAV29/DV5	-	-	TRDJ1	TGTGCAGCCCCTCTAGATGTTCTTCCCATCGAGCTGTACTATACAGATAAACTCATCTTT	CAAPLDVLPIELYYTDKLIF
TRDV1	few	-	TRDJ1	TGTGCTCTTGGGGAATTTTATACCGAGGTTCGGGGGGGCCCGGACACCGATAAACTCATCTTT	CALGEFYTEVRGGPDTDKLIF
TRDV1	few	-	TRDJ1	TGTGCTCTTGGGGATGCCAAATCTAGGTACGGGGTGTACACCGATAAACTCATCTTT	CALGDAKSRYGVYTDKLIF
TRDV1	-	TRDD3	TRDJ1	TGTGCTCTTGGAGAACTCGCGTCCTACGAGAGACTGGGGGAAGACACCGATAAACTCATCTTT	CALGELASYERLGEDTDKLIF
TRDV1	-	TRDD3	TRDJ1	TGTGCTTTTGGGGAAGGTTACGTGTTGGGGGAATACACCGATAAACTCATCTTT	CAFGEGYVLGEYTDKLIF
TRDV1	-	TRDD3	TRDJ1	TGTGCTCTTGGGGTCCATCCTAGGGATCCTACTGAAGAGGCGGGGGGATACCAGGCCGATAAACTCATCTTT	CALGVHPRDPTEEAGGYQADKLIF
TRDV1	few	TRDD3	TRDJ1	TGTGCTCTTGGGGAACTGATGCCACAAACTCTACTGGGGGATACCATTGCAAATAAACTCATCTTT	CALGELMPQTLLGDTIANKLIF
TRDV1	-	-	TRDJ1	TGTGCTCTTGGGGAACTCCGGGGTAAAGTGCATACCGATAAACTCATCTTT	CALGELRGKVHTDKLIF
TRDV1	-	-	TRDJ1	TGTGCTCTTGGGAAAGCCTTCCTTCTGGGGAGAGATACTGGGAGATACCCCCCCCGCACCGATAAACTCATCTTT	CALGKAFLLGRDTGRYPPRTDKLIF
TRDV1	-	TRDD3	TRDJ1	TGTGCTCTTGGGCCCCCCCGCGTGGGGGATACCCCGTACACCGATAAACTCATCTTT	CALGPPRVGDTPYTDKLIF
TRDV1	-	-	TRDJ1	TGTGCTCTTGGGGAATTCGCGCCGGGGGAGGCTAAACTCATCTTT	CALGEFAPGEAKLIF
TRDV1	-	-	TRDJ1	TGTGCTCTTGGGGAGGGATTTAGGGGGGCTGGTCTTACCGATAAACTCATCTTT	CALGEGFRGAGLTDKLIF
TRDV1	-	TRDD3	TRDJ1	TGTGCTCTTGGGGAACTTTCCCCTAGACCTACGCCAGGACTGGGGGATACGCTTGGTAAACTCATCTTT	CALGELSPRPTPGLGDTLGKLIF
TRDV1	-	-	TRDJ1	TGTGCTCTTGGGGAACTCCCCTTCCTACTAGGAAAAACTTCTGGGGGATCCTCGAACGATAAACTCATCTTT	CALGELPFLLGKTSGGSSNDKLIF
TRDV1	-	TRDD3	TRDJ1	TGTGCTCTTGGGGAACTAAGGTACCCACTGGGGGATACGGGGTACACCGATAAACTCATCTTT	CALGELRYPLGDTGYTDKLIF
TRDV1	-	-	TRDJ3	TGTGCTCTTGGGGAAAAATGGGGGCTGGGGACCACCTCCTGGGACACCCGACAGATGTTTTTC	CALGEKWGLGTTSWDTRQMFF
TRDV1	few	TRDD3	TRDJ1	TGTGCTCTTGGGGAATGTCTTCCTTCACGTGTACTGGGGGAAAAGTACACCGATAAACTCATCTTT	CALGECLPSRVLGEKYTDKLIF
TRDV1	few	TRDD3	TRDJ1	TGTGCTCTTGGGGAAGGCTATAAGCCGTGGGGATACGCTGATAAACTCATCTTT	CALGEGYKPWGYADKLIF
TRAV29/DV5	-	TRDD3	TRDJ1	TGTGCTCTGAGGGACCCGCTCCAACATGGGGGATCCCTAAAACTCCCCCGGTACACCGATAAACTCATCTTT	CALRDPLQHGGSLKLPRYTDKLIF
TRDV1	-	TRDD3	TRDJ1	TGTGCTCTTGGGACGGCCTCCCCGACCTCGGAATGCCTGGGGGATACGAGGTACACCGATAAACTCATCTTT	CALGTASPTSECLGDTRYTDKLIF
TRDV1	-	TRDD3	TRDJ1	TGTGCTCTTGGGGAAAATCCCGGGCCTCCACTTGGTACTGGGGGATACGTTTCCACCGATAAACTCATCTTT	CALGENPGPPLGTGGYVSTDKLIF
TRDV1	-	TRDD3	TRDJ1	TGTGCTCTTGGGGAATCTAACAAGGGTAACTGGGGGATACTCACCGATAAACTCATCTTT	CALGESNKGNWGILTDKLIF
TRDV1	few	-	TRDJ1	TGTGCTCTTGGAAGCATGTGGTACACCGATAAACTCATCTTT	CALGSMWYTDKLIF
TRDV1	-	TRDD3	TRDJ1	TGTGCTCTCTCAGGGGAGCTACGGAAGGGGATATTGACCGATAAACTCATCTTT	CALSGELRKGILTDKLIF
TRDV1	-	TRDD3	TRDJ1	TGTGCTCTTGGGGAACTGGCCCCGCCCTGGGGGATCACCGATAAACTCATCTTT	CALGELAPPWGITDKLIF
TRDV1	few	-	TRDJ1	TGTGCTCTTGGGGAACTGTCCGCCGGATCCGATAAACTCATCTTT	CALGELSAGSDKLIF
TRDV1	-	TRDD3	TRDJ1	TGTGCTCTTGGGGATCCTTACCGGGGGATACGCTCGTACACCGATAAACTCATCTTT	CALGDPYRGIRSYTDKLIF
TRDV1	-	TRDD3	TRDJ1	TGTGCTCTTGGGGAGGTCCATCCTAACTGGGGGATAGGCACCGATAAACTCATCTTT	CALGEVHPNWGIGTDKLIF
TRDV1	few	-	TRDJ1	TGTGCTCTTGGGGAATTCCCCACTCGGGATAAACTCATCTTT	CALGEFPTRDKLIF
TRDV1	few	TRDD3	TRDJ1	TGTGCTCTTGGGGAACTGGGCCCGCCCGTCGTACTGGGGGTTGCCTACACCGATAAACTCATCTTT	CALGELGPPVVLGVAYTDKLIF
TRDV1	few	TRDD3	TRDJ1	TGTGCTCTTGGGGATATCCCCCCCCGACTGGGGGATCCGACCGATAAACTCATCTTT	CALGDIPPRLGDPTDKLIF
TRDV1	-	TRDD3	TRDJ1	TGTGCTCTTGGGGCCAAAGAACACGGGATACGCCTCAAACACCTCGCAAACACCGATAAACTCATCTTT	CALGAKEHGIRLKHLANTDKLIF
TRDV1	-	TRDD3	TRDJ1	TGTGCTCTTGGGGAACTACCCCGGTCTAGTCGCTGGGGGATACGGTTGGACACCGATAAACTCATCTTT	CALGELPRSSRWGIRLDTDKLIF
TRDV1	few	TRDD3	TRDJ1	TGTGCTCTTGGGGAACGGGGATCCAACTGGGGGATACGCAAGTACACCGATAAACTCATCTTT	CALGERGSNWGIRKYTDKLIF
TRDV1	-	-	TRDJ1	TGTGCTCTTGGGGAACCTTCCTACTCTGCTGGGGGATGGGGTTACACCGATAAACTCATCTTT	CALGEPSYSAGGWGYTDKLIF
TRDV1	once	-	TRDJ1	TGTGCTCTTGGGGAATCTATTCTGGGGTATTCCTACGCCGTACTGGGGGTTAACGGCACCGATAAACTCATCTTT	CALGESILGYSYAVLGVNGTDKLIF
TRDV1	-	-	TRDJ1	TGTGCTCTTATGTCCCCGGGAGCCCTCAGGCACACCGATAAACTCATCTTT	CALMSPGALRHTDKLIF
TRDV1	-	-	TRDJ1	TGTGCTCTTGGAGGCCTTCCCGTACCTCGGGATTCGGAGTACACCGATAAACTCATCTTT	CALGGLPVPRDSEYTDKLIF
TRDV1	few	-	TRDJ1	TGTGCTCTTGGGGAAGTTCCCCTCGCGGGGGACACCGATAAACTCATCTTT	CALGEVPLAGDTDKLIF
TRDV1	few	-	TRDJ1	TGTGCTCTTGGGGGGGCTCCTACGTCCGAGGCCTCGTACTGGGTCCCGGGGGGTAAACTCATCTTT	CALGGAPTSEASYWVPGGKLIF
TRDV1	few	-	TRDJ1	TGTGCTCTTGGGGAACTGGCCTACACCGATAAACTCATCTTT	CALGELAYTDKLIF
TRDV1	-	TRDD3	TRDJ1	TGTGCTCTTGGGGGAAAGGCTCCTTCCTGGGGGATACGGGTAGGCACCGATAAACTCATCTTT	CALGGKAPSWGIRVGTDKLIF
TRDV1	once	-	TRDJ1	TGTGCTCTTGGGGAGGGGTGGGGAAAGGGATCCCCTCTAGGGTACACCGATAAACTCATCTTT	CALGEGWGKGSPLGYTDKLIF
TRDV1	-	TRDD3	TRDJ1	TGTGCTCTTGGGGAAACCCGGCCTCGCTACTGGGGGATACGTGGGACCGATAAACTCATCTTT	CALGETRPRYWGIRGTDKLIF